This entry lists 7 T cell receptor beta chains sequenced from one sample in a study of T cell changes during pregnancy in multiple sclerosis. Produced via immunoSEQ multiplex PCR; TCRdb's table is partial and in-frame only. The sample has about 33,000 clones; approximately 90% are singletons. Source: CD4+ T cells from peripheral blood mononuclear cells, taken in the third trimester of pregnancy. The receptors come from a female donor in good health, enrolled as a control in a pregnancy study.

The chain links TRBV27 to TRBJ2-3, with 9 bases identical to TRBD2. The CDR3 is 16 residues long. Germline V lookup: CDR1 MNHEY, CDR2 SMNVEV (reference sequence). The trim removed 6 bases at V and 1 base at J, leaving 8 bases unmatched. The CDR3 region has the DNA TGTGCCAGCAGCCAAAGCGGGGGGCTCCGCACAGATACGCAGTATTTT. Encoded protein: CASSQSGGLRTDTQYF.

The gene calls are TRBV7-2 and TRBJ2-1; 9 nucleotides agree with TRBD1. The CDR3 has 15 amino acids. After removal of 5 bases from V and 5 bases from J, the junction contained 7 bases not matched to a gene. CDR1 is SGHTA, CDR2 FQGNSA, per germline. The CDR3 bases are TGTGCCAGCAGCCTCCCCGGGACAGGGCACAATGAGCAGTTCTTC. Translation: CASSLPGTGHNEQFF. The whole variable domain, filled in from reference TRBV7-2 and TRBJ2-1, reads GAGVSQSPSNKVTEKGKDVELRCDPISGHTALYWYRQSLGQGLEFLIYFQGNSAPDKSGLPSDRFSAERTGGSVSTLTIQRTQQEDSAVYLCASSLPGTGHNEQFFGPGTRLTVL.

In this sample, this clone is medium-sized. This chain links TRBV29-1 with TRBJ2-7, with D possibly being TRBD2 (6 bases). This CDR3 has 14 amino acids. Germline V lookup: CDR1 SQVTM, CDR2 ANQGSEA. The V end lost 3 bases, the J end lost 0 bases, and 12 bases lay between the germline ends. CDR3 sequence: CSVESGGNSYEQYF. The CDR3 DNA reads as TGCAGCGTTGAGTCCGGGGGTAACTCCTACGAGCAGTACTTC.

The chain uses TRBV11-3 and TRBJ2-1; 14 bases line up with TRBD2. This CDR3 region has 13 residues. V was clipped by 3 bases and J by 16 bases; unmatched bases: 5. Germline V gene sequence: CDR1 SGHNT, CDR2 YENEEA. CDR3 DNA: TGTGCCAGCAGCTTCCGGACTAGCGGGGGGCACTTCTTC. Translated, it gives CASSFRTSGGHFF.

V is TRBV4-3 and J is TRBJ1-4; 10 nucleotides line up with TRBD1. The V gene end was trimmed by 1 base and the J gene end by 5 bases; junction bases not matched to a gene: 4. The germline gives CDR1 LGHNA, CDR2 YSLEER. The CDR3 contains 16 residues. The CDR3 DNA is TGCGCCAGCAGCCAAGCGCAGGACAGGGGGAATGAAAAACTGTTTTTT. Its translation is CASSQAQDRGNEKLFF.

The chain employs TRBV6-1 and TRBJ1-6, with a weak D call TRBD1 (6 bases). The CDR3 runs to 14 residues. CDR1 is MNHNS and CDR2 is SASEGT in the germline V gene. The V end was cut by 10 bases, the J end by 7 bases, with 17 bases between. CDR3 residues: CAIKAGERNSPLHF. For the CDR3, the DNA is TGTGCCATAAAGGCAGGGGAGAGGAATTCACCCCTCCACTTT.

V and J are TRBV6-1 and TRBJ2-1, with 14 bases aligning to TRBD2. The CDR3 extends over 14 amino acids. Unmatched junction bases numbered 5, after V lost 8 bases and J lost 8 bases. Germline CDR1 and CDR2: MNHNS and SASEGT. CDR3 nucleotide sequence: TGTGCCAGCCAGACTAGCGGGGGGGCGGATGAGCAGTTCTTC. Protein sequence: CASQTSGGADEQFF.